This TCR beta chain originates from a study of chemoradiotherapy in HPV16-positive cancers. Study-level background: Functional T-cell assays on a couple of HPV16-positive patients' cells defined candidate HPV-specific clones and common TCR motifs.

Method: immunoSEQ multiplex PCR; TCRdb's copy keeps in-frame clones and lacks some. The data hold a few thousand clones, with around 94% observed a single time. Study-wide results and caveats: Candidate HPV-specific clones and E7-related TCR motifs grew in tumor during treatment. Only a couple of HPV16-positive patients supplied the functional HPV-specificity definition.

With regard to this clone: Its antigen is undetermined.

This CDR3 comprises 16 residues. This rearrangement joins TRBV21-1 to TRBJ2-2. TRBV21-1 is annotated as a pseudogene. The sample was tumor tissue, taken from a patient who underwent chemoradiotherapy. The clonotype was recovered from a human donor with HPV-associated anogenital cancer. This CDR3 reads CASSKEMRGNTGELFF. The CDR3 nucleotides are TGTGCCAGCAGCAAAGAAATGAGGGGTAACACCGGGGAGCTGTTTTTT.